Listed below are T cell receptor beta chains from one sample, sequenced in a study of siplizumab effects on memory and regulatory T cells. Assay used: immunoSEQ multiplex PCR; TCRdb lists only in-frame clones, some missing. The profile shows around 100,000 clones, 75% to 95% of them singletons. Sequenced: CD4+ T cells sorted from blood. The receptors shown here come from a human donor in good health. Each CDR3 is given with its conserved first and last residue. The D gene is left open where the match is weak. Rows may omit the clone size; those that give it use once, few, many or a size class.

j_call: TRBJ1-1; clone_size: .; cdr3_length: 15; d_call: .; v_call: TRBV27; cdr3_nt: TGTGCCAGCAGACTAAAACCCGCAGGTTCCACTGAAGCTTTCTTT; cdr3_aa: CASRLKPAGSTEAFF
j_call: TRBJ2-2; clone_size: .; cdr3_length: 12; d_call: .; v_call: TRBV11-3; cdr3_nt: TGTGCCAGCAGCTTATCAGCCGGGGAGCTGTTTTTT; cdr3_aa: CASSLSAGELFF
j_call: TRBJ1-2; clone_size: .; cdr3_length: 13; d_call: .; v_call: TRBV29-1; cdr3_nt: TGCAGCGTGGGGGGAATCTCTAACTATGGCTACACCTTC; cdr3_aa: CSVGGISNYGYTF
j_call: TRBJ1-2; clone_size: once; cdr3_length: 15; d_call: TRBD1; v_call: TRBV14; cdr3_nt: TGTGCCAGCAGCCAATGGAGGGGGCCTAACTATGGCTACACCTTC; cdr3_aa: CASSQWRGPNYGYTF
j_call: TRBJ2-5; clone_size: .; cdr3_length: 17; d_call: TRBD2; v_call: TRBV4-2; cdr3_nt: TGTGCCAGCAGCCAATCTAGCGGGGGGCCCCTCCAAGAGACCCAGTACTTC; cdr3_aa: CASSQSSGGPLQETQYF
j_call: TRBJ1-6; clone_size: .; cdr3_length: 21; d_call: TRBD1; v_call: TRBV7-7; cdr3_nt: TGTGCCAGCAGCTTAGAGCGGGACAGGGGGACCTTAAGCTCCTATAATTCACCCCTCCACTTT; cdr3_aa: CASSLERDRGTLSSYNSPLHF
j_call: TRBJ2-3; clone_size: .; cdr3_length: 15; d_call: .; v_call: TRBV19; cdr3_nt: TGTGCCAGTAGTATCTCCCGGGGAATCACAGATACGCAGTATTTT; cdr3_aa: CASSISRGITDTQYF
j_call: TRBJ2-7; clone_size: .; cdr3_length: 16; d_call: TRBD2; v_call: TRBV30; cdr3_nt: TGTGCCTGGAGATCTTTCGTCCCGGGGGGTACCTACGAGCAGTACTTC; cdr3_aa: CAWRSFVPGGTYEQYF
j_call: TRBJ1-3; clone_size: once; cdr3_length: 16; d_call: TRBD1; v_call: TRBV5-1; cdr3_nt: TGCGCCAGCAGCTTAACAGGGGCCAACTCTGGAAACACCATATATTTT; cdr3_aa: CASSLTGANSGNTIYF
j_call: TRBJ2-3; clone_size: .; cdr3_length: 18; d_call: TRBD2; v_call: TRBV7-3; cdr3_nt: TGTGCCAGCAGCTTAACGGGGCTAGCGGGGGGAATCACCGGTACGCAGTATTTT; cdr3_aa: CASSLTGLAGGITGTQYF
j_call: TRBJ1-6; clone_size: .; cdr3_length: 14; d_call: .; v_call: TRBV5-4; cdr3_nt: TGTGCCAGCAGCTTGTTTACAGGGAATTCACCCCTCCACTTT; cdr3_aa: CASSLFTGNSPLHF
j_call: TRBJ2-2; clone_size: .; cdr3_length: 16; d_call: .; v_call: TRBV5-5; cdr3_nt: TGTGCCAGCAGCTTGGACGGGGTACCCTCGGCCGGGGAGCTGTTTTTT; cdr3_aa: CASSLDGVPSAGELFF
j_call: TRBJ1-1; clone_size: .; cdr3_length: 11; d_call: TRBD1; v_call: TRBV20-1; cdr3_nt: TGCAGTGCGGTCGGGACAGGGAAAGCTTTCTTT; cdr3_aa: CSAVGTGKAFF
j_call: TRBJ1-1; clone_size: once; cdr3_length: 15; d_call: .; v_call: TRBV6-1; cdr3_nt: TGTGCCAGCAGTACCGAGGGGGGATTGAACACTGAAGCTTTCTTT; cdr3_aa: CASSTEGGLNTEAFF
j_call: TRBJ1-2; clone_size: .; cdr3_length: 12; d_call: .; v_call: TRBV6-5; cdr3_nt: TGTGCCAGCAATACAGACGCTTATGGCTACACCTTC; cdr3_aa: CASNTDAYGYTF
j_call: TRBJ2-3; clone_size: .; cdr3_length: 14; d_call: TRBD2; v_call: TRBV19; cdr3_nt: TGTGCCAGTAAGGTAGCGGGGGGGATTGGTACGCAGTATTTT; cdr3_aa: CASKVAGGIGTQYF
j_call: TRBJ2-3; clone_size: .; cdr3_length: 17; d_call: TRBD2; v_call: TRBV19; cdr3_nt: TGTGCCAGTAGTATAGCCAGAGGACTAGCGGGCACAGATACGCAGTATTTT; cdr3_aa: CASSIARGLAGTDTQYF
j_call: TRBJ2-5; clone_size: .; cdr3_length: 10; d_call: .; v_call: TRBV12-2; cdr3_nt: TGTGCAAGTCGCGATGAGACCCAGTACTTC; cdr3_aa: CASRDETQYF
j_call: TRBJ1-3; clone_size: .; cdr3_length: 15; d_call: .; v_call: TRBV28; cdr3_nt: TGTGCCAGCAGTTTGGGTATTAACTCTGGAAACACCATATATTTT; cdr3_aa: CASSLGINSGNTIYF
j_call: TRBJ2-3; clone_size: .; cdr3_length: 19; d_call: TRBD2; v_call: TRBV7-2; cdr3_nt: TGTGCCAGCAGCCCAAGGCGGGGCCTAGCGGGGGGACGCAGCGATACGCAGTATTTT; cdr3_aa: CASSPRRGLAGGRSDTQYF
j_call: TRBJ2-3; clone_size: .; cdr3_length: 17; d_call: TRBD2; v_call: TRBV9; cdr3_nt: TGTGCCAGCAGCTCCAGACTAGCGGGGGGGAGTAAAGATACGCAGTATTTT; cdr3_aa: CASSSRLAGGSKDTQYF
j_call: TRBJ2-3; clone_size: .; cdr3_length: 15; d_call: TRBD1; v_call: TRBV6-1; cdr3_nt: TGTGCCAGCAGTCCCCGGGACAGGGTCGCAGATACGCAGTATTTT; cdr3_aa: CASSPRDRVADTQYF
j_call: TRBJ2-7; clone_size: .; cdr3_length: 14; d_call: .; v_call: TRBV13; cdr3_nt: TGTGCCAGCAGCATGGACAATTTAGTCTACGAGCAGTACTTC; cdr3_aa: CASSMDNLVYEQYF
j_call: TRBJ1-2; clone_size: .; cdr3_length: 13; d_call: .; v_call: TRBV6-1; cdr3_nt: TGTGCCAGCAGGGAGGGGGGCTACTATGGCTACACCTTC; cdr3_aa: CASREGGYYGYTF
j_call: TRBJ1-1; clone_size: once; cdr3_length: 13; d_call: .; v_call: TRBV6-5; cdr3_nt: TGTGCCAGCAGGGCCCCCGGGCGCACTGAAGCTTTCTTT; cdr3_aa: CASRAPGRTEAFF
j_call: TRBJ2-7; clone_size: .; cdr3_length: 14; d_call: .; v_call: TRBV19; cdr3_nt: TGTGCCAGTAGTATGGGGGTACTAACCTACGAGCAGTACTTC; cdr3_aa: CASSMGVLTYEQYF
j_call: TRBJ1-1; clone_size: .; cdr3_length: 14; d_call: TRBD1; v_call: TRBV6-5; cdr3_nt: TGTGCCAGCAGTTACCTAGACAGGGACACTGAAGCTTTCTTT; cdr3_aa: CASSYLDRDTEAFF
j_call: TRBJ1-2; clone_size: .; cdr3_length: 15; d_call: .; v_call: TRBV27; cdr3_nt: TGTGCCAGCAGTCTGGGAAAGGAAGGACTATATGGCTACACCTTC; cdr3_aa: CASSLGKEGLYGYTF
j_call: TRBJ2-7; clone_size: .; cdr3_length: 10; d_call: .; v_call: TRBV28; cdr3_nt: TGTGCCAGCAGTTTACACGAGCAGTACTTC; cdr3_aa: CASSLHEQYF
j_call: TRBJ2-1; clone_size: .; cdr3_length: 14; d_call: .; v_call: TRBV14; cdr3_nt: TGTGCCAGCAGCCCCCTTAGCCGAGAGAATGAGCAGTTCTTC; cdr3_aa: CASSPLSRENEQFF
j_call: TRBJ2-2; clone_size: few; cdr3_length: 12; d_call: .; v_call: TRBV18; cdr3_nt: TGTGCCAGCTCACCCAACACCGGGGAGCTGTTTTTT; cdr3_aa: CASSPNTGELFF
j_call: TRBJ2-7; clone_size: .; cdr3_length: 11; d_call: .; v_call: TRBV28; cdr3_nt: TGTGCCAGCAGTCAGCCCTACGAGCAGTACTTC; cdr3_aa: CASSQPYEQYF
j_call: TRBJ2-2; clone_size: .; cdr3_length: 16; d_call: .; v_call: TRBV7-3; cdr3_nt: TGTGCCAGCAGCGTCACTAGCCCGGGGAACACCGGGGAGCTGTTTTTT; cdr3_aa: CASSVTSPGNTGELFF
j_call: TRBJ1-1; clone_size: .; cdr3_length: 13; d_call: .; v_call: TRBV2; cdr3_nt: TGTGCCAGCAGGGACGGAGAGAACACTGAAGCTTTCTTT; cdr3_aa: CASRDGENTEAFF
j_call: TRBJ2-1; clone_size: .; cdr3_length: 15; d_call: TRBD2; v_call: TRBV6-1; cdr3_nt: TGTGCCAGCAGTGTTAGCGGGGGGACCTACAATGAGCAGTTCTTC; cdr3_aa: CASSVSGGTYNEQFF
j_call: TRBJ2-7; clone_size: .; cdr3_length: 17; d_call: TRBD1; v_call: TRBV18; cdr3_nt: TGTGCCAGCTCACCAAGGGTCGGGGGACAGGGGTCCTACGAGCAGTACTTC; cdr3_aa: CASSPRVGGQGSYEQYF
j_call: TRBJ2-3; clone_size: few; cdr3_length: 14; d_call: .; v_call: TRBV25-1; cdr3_nt: TGTGCCAGCAGCCCCGGGGGTCGCACAGATACGCAGTATTTT; cdr3_aa: CASSPGGRTDTQYF
j_call: TRBJ1-4; clone_size: .; cdr3_length: 15; d_call: .; v_call: TRBV2; cdr3_nt: TGTGCCAGCAGTGAAATGGGGAGTTTGGGTGAAAAACTGTTTTTT; cdr3_aa: CASSEMGSLGEKLFF
j_call: TRBJ1-4; clone_size: once; cdr3_length: 15; d_call: .; v_call: TRBV18; cdr3_nt: TGTGCCAGCTCACCTCAGACGCCAACTAATGAAAAACTGTTTTTT; cdr3_aa: CASSPQTPTNEKLFF
j_call: TRBJ2-7; clone_size: .; cdr3_length: 13; d_call: .; v_call: TRBV5-1; cdr3_nt: TGCGCCAGCAGCTTAGGAGACTTCTACGAGCAGTACTTC; cdr3_aa: CASSLGDFYEQYF
j_call: TRBJ2-1; clone_size: .; cdr3_length: 14; d_call: TRBD2; v_call: TRBV30; cdr3_nt: TGTGCCTGGCTCAGAAAGCGGGGCAACAATGAGCAGTTCTTC; cdr3_aa: CAWLRKRGNNEQFF
j_call: TRBJ1-1; clone_size: few; cdr3_length: 10; d_call: .; v_call: TRBV29-1; cdr3_nt: TGCAGCGCCGTCCAGGGTATTGCTTTCTTT; cdr3_aa: CSAVQGIAFF
j_call: TRBJ2-7; clone_size: .; cdr3_length: 15; d_call: TRBD2; v_call: TRBV5-1; cdr3_nt: TGCGCCAGCAGGCCTCTAGCGGGGGGGCCACACGAGCAGTACTTC; cdr3_aa: CASRPLAGGPHEQYF
j_call: TRBJ1-1; clone_size: .; cdr3_length: 13; d_call: .; v_call: TRBV11-3; cdr3_nt: TGTGCCAGCAGCTTGACAGCGAACACTGAAGCTTTCTTT; cdr3_aa: CASSLTANTEAFF
j_call: TRBJ1-1; clone_size: few; cdr3_length: 18; d_call: TRBD1; v_call: TRBV19; cdr3_nt: TGTGCCAGTAGTATTTTATGGGGCCGGACAGGCCAGGCCACTGAAGCTTTCTTT; cdr3_aa: CASSILWGRTGQATEAFF
j_call: TRBJ2-3; clone_size: .; cdr3_length: 14; d_call: .; v_call: TRBV7-2; cdr3_nt: TGTGCCAGCAGCTTAGGGGAGGTCACAGATACGCAGTATTTT; cdr3_aa: CASSLGEVTDTQYF
j_call: TRBJ1-1; clone_size: .; cdr3_length: 17; d_call: .; v_call: TRBV11-2; cdr3_nt: TGTGCCAGCAGCCCGCTCACCGGGACGTACATGAACACTGAAGCTTTCTTT; cdr3_aa: CASSPLTGTYMNTEAFF
j_call: TRBJ2-1; clone_size: .; cdr3_length: 19; d_call: TRBD1; v_call: TRBV28; cdr3_nt: TGTGCCAGCACCTTAAGGGGGGGCCGCACAGGGGGCCCCTACAATGAGCAGTTCTTC; cdr3_aa: CASTLRGGRTGGPYNEQFF
j_call: TRBJ2-1; clone_size: .; cdr3_length: 15; d_call: TRBD1; v_call: TRBV5-4; cdr3_nt: TGTGCCAGCAGCGGGGGGCAGGGGGCGGCATATGAGCAGTTCTTC; cdr3_aa: CASSGGQGAAYEQFF
j_call: TRBJ1-2; clone_size: .; cdr3_length: 15; d_call: .; v_call: TRBV5-4; cdr3_nt: TGTGCCAGCAGCCCGGCACGGGTGATCGGCTATGGCTACACCTTC; cdr3_aa: CASSPARVIGYGYTF
j_call: TRBJ1-1; clone_size: .; cdr3_length: 14; d_call: .; v_call: TRBV7-2; cdr3_nt: TGTGCCAGCAGCGCCACGTGGATTGGTCCGGAAGCTTTCTTT; cdr3_aa: CASSATWIGPEAFF
j_call: TRBJ1-1; clone_size: .; cdr3_length: 13; d_call: .; v_call: TRBV18; cdr3_nt: TGTGCCAGCTCAATAACCGAGAACACTGAAGCTTTCTTT; cdr3_aa: CASSITENTEAFF
j_call: TRBJ2-4; clone_size: .; cdr3_length: 12; d_call: .; v_call: TRBV28; cdr3_nt: TGTGCCAGCCGGGGGGCCGGAAACATTCAGTACTTC; cdr3_aa: CASRGAGNIQYF